The present entry profiles one T cell receptor beta chain with its context. The CDR3 totals 14 residues. The germline V and J ends were trimmed by 4 bases and 4 bases, with 13 bases remaining between them. This entry comes from a study of T-cell memory formation after mild COVID-19. TCRdb processed the 5' RACE reads anew with MiXCR; each CDR3 protein has one entry. The profile shows hundreds of thousands of distinct CDR3 sequences, roughly 17% of them singletons. The chain joins TRBV12-3 or TRBV12-4 to TRBJ1-1, with D possibly matching TRBD1 (5 bases). Sequencing was carried out using PBMCs or a T cell subset sorted from them (not recorded which). This clonotype originated in a man aged 18 to 30 who had mild COVID-19 (a few samples of this study predate the infection). Cell type and time point are not known. For the CDR3, the DNA is TGTGCCAGCAGTTATGTAGGGGAAGTCACTGAAGCTTTCTTT. Amino acids: CASSYVGEVTEAFF.